This TCR beta chain came from a study of blood T cell repertoires in COVID-19. The wider study: Acute and convalescent COVID-19 samples came from the United States, Italy and Spain.

Authors' analysis steps: Estimation of nucleated cell counts was performed using reference gene primer amplification. Profiling relied on immunoSEQ multiplex PCR, and the TCRdb table lists in-frame clones only, not all of them. The V and J calls and the clone size are those of that table, but D and trimming were determined from the DNA. The table includes some 80,000 clones, 85% to 90% detected once. Trimming cost V 8 bases and J 0 bases, with 14 bases left between them. CDR3 size: 15 residues. Germline values: CDR1 SEHNR, CDR2 FQNEAQ (reference sequence). This sequence originates from a woman older than 75 in a cohort sampled during active or convalescent COVID-19. The specimen sequenced was peripheral blood. The chain couples TRBV7-9 to TRBJ1-3; TRBD1 might be the D (5 bases). The CDR3 DNA reads as TGTGCCAGCCCTACCGCGGGGGGCTCTGGAAACACCATATATTTT. It codes for CASPTAGGSGNTIYF.